Described below is a single T cell receptor beta chain sequence and its context. This clonotype turned up a few times. Its binding antigen is unknown. No base quality information exists; no much larger clone differs at one position. The protocol used for the library was RT-PCR. Sequencing took place on an Illumina HiSeq 2500. In TCRdb, the public reads were trimmed at Q25 with fastp and aligned with MiXCR, with productive beta chains retained. One record per CDR3 amino acid sequence lists the most common genes and DNA. For this sample the table gives approximately 730,000 distinct CDR3 sequences, of which approximately 14% were detected only once. The top ten constitute around 7.3% of the sample. The record originates from a study of response to subunit inactivated influenza vaccine listed by TCRdb under 2018. General notes on the study: To follow how T cells responded to a trivalent subunit inactivated influenza vaccine, the researchers relied on deep quantitative profiling of the T cell receptor repertoire. Broad study findings and their caveats: The authors proposed that each seasonal influenza vaccination may bring in only a limited number of new T cells.

From V the trimming removes 7 bases and from J it removes 4 bases, while the gene matches leave 5 bases of the junction unaccounted for. The CDR3 goes from the cysteine to the phenylalanine over 14 residues. Only the CDR3 DNA stays, 42 bases, in frame from base 1. CDR1 and CDR2 are read off the germline V gene as MGHRA and YSYEKL. The chain is assembled from TRBV4-1 and TRBJ2-1, and 9 junctional nucleotides match TRBD1. The source material was PBMCs from blood, sampled less than 15 days before vaccination. The receptor comes from a man aged 45-60 years who received an inactivated influenza vaccine. Donor details come from another sample of the same person, matched by shared clones. The nucleotides are TGCGCCAGCAACACAGGGGGCGCATACAATGAGCAGTTCTTC. Its product reads: CASNTGGAYNEQFF.